This TCR beta chain was identified during a study of T cells in tumors after PD-1 blockade. Study-level information: On average, tumor samples gave more than 20,000 TCR templates and approximately 6,100 unique clonotypes.

The protocol was immunoSEQ multiplex PCR, while the TCRdb copy is restricted to in-frame clones and leaves out a portion. This table has roughly 12,000 clones, under 80% appearing once. The CDR3 has 15 residues. Trimming left V 2 bases short and J 2 bases short, with 11 bases between. CDR1 and CDR2 (germline): MDHEN, SYDVKM. The TCR comes from a human donor with basal cell carcinoma. Sequenced here: tumor tissue, sampled before anti-PD-1 treatment. The V gene is TRBV28, the J gene TRBJ2-3; possible D gene TRBD2, 6 bases. The CDR3, as DNA: TGTGCCAGCAGTTTACCTAGCGCAATCACAGATACGCAGTATTTT. The encoded protein is CASSLPSAITDTQYF. Using reference TRBV28 and TRBJ2-3 for the parts outside the CDR3, the full variable domain is DVKVTQSSRYLVKRTGEKVFLECVQDMDHENMFWYRQDPGLGLRLIYFSYDVKMKEKGDIPEGYSVSREKKERFSLILESASTNQTSMYLCASSLPSAITDTQYFGPGTRLTVL.